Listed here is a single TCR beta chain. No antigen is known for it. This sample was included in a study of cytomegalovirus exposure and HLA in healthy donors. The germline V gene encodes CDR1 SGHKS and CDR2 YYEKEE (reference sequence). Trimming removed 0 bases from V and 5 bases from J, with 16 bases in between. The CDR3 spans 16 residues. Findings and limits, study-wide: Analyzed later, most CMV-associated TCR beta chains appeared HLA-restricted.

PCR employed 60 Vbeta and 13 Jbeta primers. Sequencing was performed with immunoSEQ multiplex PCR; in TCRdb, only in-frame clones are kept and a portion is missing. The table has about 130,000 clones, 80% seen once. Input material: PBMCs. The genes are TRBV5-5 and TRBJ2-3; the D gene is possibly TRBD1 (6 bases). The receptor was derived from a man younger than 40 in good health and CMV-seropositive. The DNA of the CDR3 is TGTGCCAGCAGCTTGGTCGGGACACCCTCCGGAGATACGCAGTATTTT. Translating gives CASSLVGTPSGDTQYF.